The 28 T cell receptor beta chains given below trace back to one sample, sequenced in a study of CD8 T cells in ankylosing spondylitis. TCRdb itself ran the 5' RACE reads through MiXCR, one entry per CDR3 protein. Counted here are fewer than 400,000 distinct CDR3 sequences, 20% to 25% occurring once; the ten biggest clones make up about 16%. Antigens for these TCRs are unknown. The study's findings and limits: In ankylosing spondylitis blood, a motif of roughly 8 highly homologous TCR beta variants appeared characteristic.

Source material: blood, either unsorted or a sorted T cell fraction (not recorded which). The receptor source for this set is a male donor with ankylosing spondylitis.

This clonotype was detected a few times. This chain links TRBV7-3 with TRBJ2-1, with a weak D call TRBD2 (6 bases). Germline values: CDR1 SGHTA, CDR2 FQGTGA. The CDR3 length is 17 residues. Trimming took 1 base from V and 5 from J, leaving 18 bases between them. The CDR3 coding sequence is TGTGCCAGCAGCTTAAGGCCTTACGGGAGTGGGGACAATGAGCAGTTCTTC. It is translated as CASSLRPYGSGDNEQFF.

This clonotype was observed a handful of times. The V gene is TRBV9, the J gene TRBJ2-2, with 7 bases matching TRBD2. This CDR3 has 15 residues. In germline, CDR1 is SGDLS, CDR2 YYNGEE. V lost 2 bases, J lost 3 bases, and 4 bases stayed unmatched. The CDR3: CASSVASGYTGELFF. The DNA for the CDR3 is TGTGCCAGCAGCGTGGCTAGCGGTTACACCGGGGAGCTGTTTTTT. The full variable domain, in which reference TRBV9 and TRBJ2-2 provide the parts outside the CDR3, is DSGVTQTPKHLITATGQRVTLRCSPRSGDLSVYWYQQSLDQGLQFLIQYYNGEERAKGNILERFSAQQFPDLHSELNLSSLELGDSALYFCASSVASGYTGELFFGEGSRLTVL.

This clonotype was seen a few times. The gene calls are TRBV29-1 and TRBJ1-2; 9 bases match TRBD1. Germline trimming cut 4 bases from V and 1 base from J; bases unmatched to any gene: 13. Germline-derived CDR1 and CDR2 are SQVTM and ANQGSEA. The length of the CDR3 is 17 residues. CDR3 protein: CSVAVGTGQPNNYGYTF. In nucleotides, the CDR3 is TGCAGCGTTGCAGTCGGGACAGGGCAACCCAATAACTATGGCTACACCTTC.

The V call is TRBV20-1, the J call TRBJ2-3; 7 bases align to TRBD1. Germline V gives CDR1 DFQATT, CDR2 SNEGSKA (reference sequence). After removal of 6 bases from V and 0 bases from J, the junction contained 6 bases not matched to a gene. The CDR3 is 14 amino acids. The CDR3 loop reads CSADRTGSTDTQYF. The DNA for the CDR3 is TGCAGTGCGGACAGGACAGGAAGCACAGATACGCAGTATTTT.

This clonotype was picked up a small number of times. The V and J genes are TRBV10-3 and TRBJ1-1, with a tentative D call TRBD1 (5 bases). Germline V gene lookup returns CDR1 ENHRY and CDR2 SYGVKD. CDR3 length equals 15 residues. Trimming stripped 0 bases from V and 5 bases from J, with 13 bases between. The CDR3 coding sequence is TGTGCCATCAGTGAGTCGAAGGGGCGGGATACTGAAGCTTTCTTT. Protein product: CAISESKGRDTEAFF.

This clonotype was observed a few times. Here the CDR3 reads CSARDRVVTPSTDTQYF. The CDR3 DNA reads as TGCAGTGCTAGAGATCGGGTGGTTACCCCTAGCACAGATACGCAGTATTTT. The chain carries TRBV20-1 and TRBJ2-3; no clear D gene. This CDR3 is built from 17 residues. CDR1 is DFQATT and CDR2 is SNEGSKA in the germline V gene (reference sequence). Trimming shortened V by 0 bases and J by 0 bases, and 16 bases separated the two germline ends.

The V call is TRBV10-3, the J call TRBJ2-7; possible D gene TRBD2, 6 bases. Trimming took 4 bases from V and 1 from J, leaving 17 bases between them. This CDR3 is built from 16 residues. Looked up from germline, CDR1 is ENHRY and CDR2 is SYGVKD. The CDR3 nucleotides read TGTGCCATCAGTGTACGAAGCGGAGGGGCATCCTACGAGCAGTACTTC. It yields the protein CAISVRSGGASYEQYF.

The chain carries TRBV7-8 and TRBJ2-3, with D possibly being TRBD1 or TRBD2 (5 bases each). Germline V gene sequence: CDR1 SGHVS, CDR2 FQNEAQ. Trimming cost V 5 bases and J 2 bases, with 14 bases left between them. The CDR3 runs to 15 residues. CDR3 sequence (DNA): TGTGCCAGCAGCCTTGGGGACCCAGCCACAGATACGCAGTATTTT. This translates into CASSLGDPATDTQYF.

This clonotype was recorded a few times. The J gene is TRBJ2-5, the V gene TRBV29-1; D may be TRBD1 (5 bases). CDR3 length: 12 residues. From germline, CDR1 is SQVTM and CDR2 ANQGSEA. Trimming cost V 5 bases and J 5 bases, with 12 bases left between them. The CDR3 loop reads CSVLREGETQYF. In nucleotides, the CDR3 is TGCAGCGTTCTCAGGGAAGGTGAGACCCAGTACTTC.

This chain connects TRBV20-1 to TRBJ2-1, with D possibly matching TRBD2 (6 bases). This CDR3 has 14 amino acids. In germline, CDR1 is DFQATT, CDR2 SNEGSKA (reference sequence). Trimming pared 4 bases from V and 3 bases from J, leaving 13 bases between. The CDR3 sequence is CSATGTFNYNEQFF. CDR3 DNA: TGCAGTGCTACCGGGACTTTCAACTACAATGAGCAGTTCTTC.

This clonotype was counted ten times or more. The chain recombines TRBV12-3 or TRBV12-4 with TRBJ2-2; D uncertain. The ends were cut back, 3 bases at V and 0 bases at J, with 8 bases in the middle. This CDR3 comprises 15 residues. The CDR3 loop is CASSFQLSNTGELFF. CDR3 nucleotide sequence: TGTGCCAGCAGTTTCCAACTGTCGAACACCGGGGAGCTGTTTTTT.

This clonotype was counted between two and nine times. The chain links TRBV20-1 to TRBJ2-3, with D hard to call. The CDR3 runs to 17 residues. V lost 5 bases and J 4 bases, leaving 25 bases between the germline ends. Germline CDR1 reads DFQATT; CDR2 reads SNEGSKA (reference sequence). DNA for the CDR3: TGCAGTGCTGGTTACCCCGGAGTGTCCCCAGTGGCAGATACGCAGTATTTT. Amino acid sequence: CSAGYPGVSPVADTQYF.

V usage is TRBV18 and J usage is TRBJ2-7; 10 nucleotides agree with TRBD2. Germline V CDR1 and CDR2: KGHSH, LQKENI. Losses at the gene ends were 7 bases for V and 5 bases for J; bases not matched to a gene: 8. CDR3 length: 14 residues. The CDR3 loop is CASLSSGSNDEQYF. The CDR3 DNA is TGTGCCAGCTTATCTAGCGGGAGTAACGACGAGCAGTACTTC.

This clonotype was observed a handful of times. This CDR3 is CASSLGMRDGETQYF. In DNA, the CDR3 is TGTGCCAGCAGCCTAGGGATGCGGGACGGAGAGACCCAGTACTTC. This sequence joins TRBV4-2 and TRBJ2-5, with D possibly TRBD2 on 6 matching bases. The germline gives CDR1 LGHNA, CDR2 YNFKEQ. This CDR3 has 15 residues. With 4 bases removed from V and 4 bases from J, the gap between germline ends came to 16 bases.

The V call is TRBV5-1, the J call TRBJ2-3; TRBD2 agrees at 7 bases. J lost 5 bases, V lost 3 bases, and 9 bases had no gene match. The germline V gene encodes CDR1 SGHRS and CDR2 YFSETQ. There are 15 residues in the CDR3. DNA for the CDR3: TGCGCCAGCAGCTGGCTAGGACTAGAGGAAGATACGCAGTATTTT. Its translation: CASSWLGLEEDTQYF.

The chain combines TRBV19 with TRBJ1-1, with TRBD1 as a possible D gene (5 bases). The CDR3 totals 15 residues. Germline CDR1 is LNHDA and CDR2 is SQIVND (reference sequence). V was shortened by 4 bases and J by 5 bases, with 17 bases between the two germline ends. CDR3: CASSRSPGSRTEAFF. For the CDR3, the DNA is TGTGCCAGTAGTAGGTCCCCAGGGTCGAGGACTGAAGCTTTCTTT.

There are a few counts of this clonotype. This chain links TRBV4-2 with TRBJ1-1; no reliable D call. This CDR3 contains 15 residues. V gave up 4 bases and J gave up 1 base, with 13 bases separating them. The germline CDR1 and CDR2 sequences are LGHNA and YNFKEQ. Here the CDR3 DNA reads TGTGCCAGCAGCCGAGAAGTGGGCGCGAACACTGAAGCTTTCTTT. It yields the protein CASSREVGANTEAFF.

V and J are TRBV12-3 or TRBV12-4 and TRBJ1-1; no clear D. With 1 base removed from V and 11 bases from J, the gap between germline ends came to 8 bases. The CDR3 is made up of 11 amino acids. The CDR3 sequence is CASSLGVEAFF. The CDR3 bases are TGTGCCAGCAGTTTAGGGGTCGAGGCTTTCTTT.

The chain employs TRBV5-1 and TRBJ1-1, with 8 nucleotides matching TRBD1. Losses at the gene ends were 3 bases for V and 4 bases for J; bases not matched to a gene: 5. The length of the CDR3 is 14 residues. Germline CDR1 reads SGHRS; CDR2 reads YFSETQ. The CDR3 protein is CASSSGQVITEAFF. Here the CDR3 DNA reads TGCGCCAGCAGCTCGGGACAGGTAATCACTGAAGCTTTCTTT.

This clonotype was seen a few times. The CDR3 DNA reads as TGCGCCAGCAGTCAGGGGAGCTCTGGGGCCAACGTCCTGACTTTC. It translates to CASSQGSSGANVLTF. J is TRBJ2-6 and V is TRBV5-1; possibly TRBD1 for D (6 bases). The length of the CDR3 is 15 residues. Trimming removed 5 bases from V and 0 bases from J, with 9 bases in between. CDR1 is SGHRS, CDR2 YFSETQ, per germline.

The chain couples TRBV29-1 to TRBJ1-1; maybe TRBD1 (6 bases). Trimming stripped 3 bases from V and 10 bases from J, with 18 bases between. Germline lookup yields CDR1 SQVTM and CDR2 ANQGSEA. The CDR3 extends over 13 amino acids. CDR3 amino acids: CSVERQGFMLAFF. The CDR3 DNA is TGCAGCGTTGAGAGGCAGGGGTTCATGCTAGCTTTCTTT.

J is TRBJ1-2 and V is TRBV7-9, with 8 bases identical to TRBD1. Germline V gene lookup returns CDR1 SEHNR and CDR2 FQNEAQ (reference sequence). V shed 2 bases, J shed 8 bases, and the junction held 4 bases outside the gene matches. The CDR3 is 13 amino acids. CDR3 bases: TGTGCCAGCAGCTTACAGGGGGCCCAAGGCTACACCTTC. It yields the protein CASSLQGAQGYTF.

The V and J genes are TRBV20-1 and TRBJ2-3; D is uncertain. The V end lost 0 bases, the J end lost 4 bases, and 17 bases lay between the germline ends. Germline V gives CDR1 DFQATT, CDR2 SNEGSKA (reference sequence). This CDR3 is 16 amino acids long. The CDR3 bases are TGCAGTGCTAGAGACGCGTTGGGATCGTTCGCAGATACGCAGTATTTT. Translation: CSARDALGSFADTQYF.

This sequence joins TRBV2 and TRBJ2-7; 16 nucleotides agree with TRBD2. The V gene's germline CDR1 is SNHLY and CDR2 FYNNEI. This CDR3 is built from 18 residues. V trimming: 3 bases; J trimming: 6 bases; junction bases outside the gene matches: 11. CDR3 coding DNA: TGTGCCAGCAGTGATCCCTCGATAGGGACTAGCGGGAGGGTCGAGCAGTACTTC. It codes for CASSDPSIGTSGRVEQYF.

The V and J genes are TRBV12-3 or TRBV12-4 and TRBJ2-4; D is unresolved. The CDR3 runs 14 residues. The V and J ends lost 7 bases and 6 bases respectively, with 16 bases between them. The CDR3 here is CASTPRPLGNIQYF. In nucleotides, the CDR3 is TGTGCCAGCACCCCTCGCCCTCTGGGAAACATTCAGTACTTC.

This chain joins TRBV30 and TRBJ1-6; TRBD1 might be the D (5 bases). The CDR3 consists of 15 residues. Germline CDR1 reads GTSNPN; CDR2 reads SVGIG (reference sequence). V was pared by 0 bases and J by 10 bases, with 16 bases between. The DNA for the CDR3 is TGTGCCTGGAGTGTACGGCAGCAGGGTGAATCACCCCTCCACTTT. Translating it yields CAWSVRQQGESPLHF. Complete variable domain (other parts from reference TRBV30 and TRBJ1-6): SQTIHQWPATLVQPVGSPLSLECTVEGTSNPNLYWYRQAAGRGLQLLFYSVGIGQISSEVPQNLSASRPQDRQFILSSKKLLLSDSGFYLCAWSVRQQGESPLHFGNGTRLTVT.

J is TRBJ2-3 and V is TRBV6-1; possible D gene TRBD1, 5 bases. The CDR3 consists of 15 residues. CDR1 is MNHNS, CDR2 SASEGT, per germline. V dropped 6 bases and J dropped 4 bases, with 17 bases sitting between them. CDR3 loop: CASRGRVGVSDTQYF. In nucleotides, the CDR3 is TGTGCCAGCAGGGGCAGGGTTGGGGTCTCAGATACGCAGTATTTT.

This clonotype was counted a few times. CDR3 protein: CASSVSGANTEAFF. DNA for the CDR3: TGTGCCAGTAGTGTATCAGGGGCTAACACTGAAGCTTTCTTT. The rearrangement joins TRBV19 to TRBJ1-1, with D tentatively TRBD1 (6 bases). The CDR3 loop spans 14 amino acids. CDR1 is LNHDA and CDR2 is SQIVND in the germline V gene (reference sequence). Trimming left V 5 bases short and J 2 bases short, with 12 bases between.